This T cell receptor (beta chain) was retrieved from a study of technical replicates of blood from several donors. The CDR3 consists of 16 residues. With 4 bases clipped from V and 0 bases from J, the junction kept 8 bases outside the gene matches. Germline CDR1 and CDR2: SGHRS and YFSETQ. Data came from immunoSEQ multiplex PCR; TCRdb stores just in-frame clones and leaves some out. The table lists roughly 76,000 clones, about 93% of them singletons. The sequence was obtained from a human donor in good health. The J gene is TRBJ2-5, the V gene TRBV5-1, with 8 bases that match TRBD2. Input material: T cells isolated from PBMCs. Written as DNA, the CDR3 is TGCGCCAGCAGCACAGGACTAGCTGGGTACCAAGAGACCCAGTACTTC. This translates into CASSTGLAGYQETQYF.